This T cell receptor beta chain came from a study of CD8+ T cells in alopecia areata. This clone came up many times. The antigen is undetermined. Study-level points and caveats: Uncertain still, given a single nonresponder, is whether baseline CD8+ expansion links to response.

cDNA reverse transcribed from extracted RNA served as the sequencing template. Repertoires were generated with immunoSEQ multiplex PCR, while TCRdb's copy carries only in-frame clones and drops some. Here the sample spans 110,000 to 150,000 clones, about 56% being singletons. The V gene lost 2 bases and the J gene lost 6 bases, with 10 bases spanning the gap. The CDR3 covers 14 residues. Germline V gene sequence: CDR1 SGHVS, CDR2 FQNEAQ. The treatment was: oral pan-JAK inhibitor, 5-10 mg twice daily. PBMCs were stained for CD3, CD4 and CD8, and CD4+ and CD8+ T cells were sorted. The origin of this receptor is a human donor with alopecia areata. The starting material was CD8+ T cells sorted from blood, obtained at week 4, from a patient treated with tofacitinib. The rearrangement uses TRBV7-8 and TRBJ2-2; no clear D gene. CDR3 protein: CASSLRASAGELFF. The CDR3 DNA follows: TGTGCCAGCAGCTTACGGGCGAGCGCCGGGGAGCTGTTTTTT.